This TCR beta chain was found in a study of somatic mutations in cytotoxic T cells in rheumatoid arthritis. Looking at the study overall: Immediately following diagnosis and ahead of any treatment, patient blood (under 31 ml EDTA) was drawn.

About this clone: The antigen is undetermined.

V lost 1 base to trimming and J lost 5 bases, with 15 bases between them. Germline lookup yields CDR1 PRHDT and CDR2 FYEKMQ (reference sequence). The CDR3 runs 17 residues. Data came from immunoSEQ multiplex PCR; TCRdb stores just in-frame clones and leaves some out. Seen here are 17,000 or so clones, 85% observed once, and the top ten hold about 7%. Study-wide points: In rheumatoid arthritis patients, the slight underrepresentation of TRBV07 was not adjusted for multiple comparisons.

The chain employs TRBV13 and TRBJ1-6; weak D call: TRBD1 (5 bases). The sample taken for sequencing was CD8+ T cells sorted from blood. This TCR was sampled from a woman in her 40s with rheumatoid arthritis. This CDR3 reads CASSLALSGEDNSPLHF. CDR3 sequence (DNA): TGTGCCAGCAGCTTAGCTTTATCGGGGGAGGATAATTCACCCCTCCACTTT.